Listed below are T cell receptor beta chains from one sample, sequenced in a study of graft-versus-host responses after intestinal transplantation. Only in-frame clones appear in the TCRdb table, and some are missing; sequencing was by immunoSEQ multiplex PCR. The repertoire holds under 65,000 clones, with almost 95% as singletons. Which antigens these TCRs recognize remains unknown. The sample consisted of unstimulated CD4+ T cells sorted from spleen or lymph node cells, taken before transplant. The receptors come from a human donor who was the organ donor for an intestinal transplant. The CDR3 runs from the conserved cysteine through the conserved F or W.

TRBV15 | CATSTRDRGADTQYF
TRBV11-3 | CASSLSGYTEAFF
TRBV15 | CATSIRGGRTEAFF
TRBV4-3 | CASREGLAGRETQYF
TRBV5-1 | CASSSFGTGDEKLFF
TRBV6-5 | CASRRDREYGYTF
TRBV7-9 | CASSLGQATNEKLFF
TRBV14 | CASSQAQTSGNYNEQFF
TRBV5-1 | CASRLEGGSGNTIYF
TRBV18 | CASSPDRVDSGNTIYF
TRBV7-8 | CASHRTGRIETQYF
TRBV6-5 | CASSFLTGPAKEQYF
TRBV19 | CASSKKFPGQGNYGYTF
TRBV11-2 | CASSSNRLAGGPDTQYF
TRBV15 | CATSRGGSEAFF
TRBV7-8 | CASSPYGGAGELFF
TRBV5-1 | CASSLAGIRDRSLRGNEKLFF
TRBV6-1 | CASSASQVLSYEQYF
TRBV12-5 | CASGPTGAYQETQYF
TRBV6-1 | CASSERGSSHSWNTEAFF
TRBV5-1 | CASSPTGTGPYEQYF
TRBV11-1 | CASSLDERGSSYNEQFF
TRBV7-2 | CASRPKLIGTEQFF
TRBV27 | CASSRAGTSGGIGYEQYF
TRBV4-1 | CASSQGRDYNNYEQYF
TRBV15 | CATSRHSGGLGEKLFF
TRBV25-1 | CASSGQGAETQYF
TRBV9 | CASSVADRGADTQYF
TRBV7-2 | CASSLVQETQYF
TRBV5-1 | CASSLGLPGGRNEQFF
TRBV18 | CASSPVPTNEKLFF
TRBV7-2 | CASSLATSYGISLF
TRBV6-1 | CASNRGTEAFF
TRBV5-1 | CASSLAYGVLQETQYF
TRBV5-1 | CASSLDSSGYGAYEQYF
TRBV6-6 | CASSYESSGLAEQFF
TRBV25-1 | CASSDLGQGTDNSPLHF
TRBV6-5 | CASNPDRSTYEQYF
TRBV21-1 | CASSKGQGVGYEQYF
TRBV2 | CASRNGRLGETQYF
TRBV7-9 | CASSLEVAGYTF
TRBV4-3 | CASSPRVSSYNSPLHF
TRBV9 | CASSVGVSGGLETQYF
TRBV6-6 | CASSYSKRGTEAFF
TRBV10-1 | CASSHDRVNYGYTF
TRBV5-1 | CASSLQGPGAGTEAFF
TRBV18 | CASSPVRADTGELFF
TRBV6-5 | CASSDLQGHEQYF
TRBV6-5 | CASSYSVAGVSYEQYF
TRBV4-3 | CASSRGLARGRETQYF
TRBV7-9 | CASSPLTGGNTEAFF
TRBV5-4 | CASSLGLSSYNEQFF
TRBV5-5 | CASSLPLGASTDTQYF
TRBV2 | CASSEVRRGYTF
TRBV10-3 | CAISAASSPLHF
TRBV7-2 | CASSLRDRANYGYTF
TRBV11-2 | CASSPRDRVFGELFF
TRBV19 | CASSISGDTQYF
TRBV7-9 | CASSSGLAGGPAHNEQFF